This TCR beta chain was profiled in a study of control samples from healthy donors and cancer patients (dated by TCRdb to between 2020 and 2021). The library was produced with the immunoSEQ multiplex PCR assay. Here the immuneACCESS table is served through TCRdb, limited to in-frame sequences with V and J called. Missing clones are a known gap in these copies; in checked studies unresolved V genes cover under half, and the rest lacks a known reason. This sample is represented by about 97,000 clones; about 89% of them were singletons. Jointly, the top ten make up 7.8% of the sample. Turning to this clone: Its antigen is currently not known. Per-nucleotide qualities are absent, and no much larger clonotype sits a single base away.

The TCR was taken from a man aged 25-45 years in good health. The sample taken for sequencing was blood.

The DNA sequence is as follows: TGTGCCAGCAGCCCGGCCCCTTACGAGCAGTACTTC. It codes for CASSPAPYEQYF. The chain uses TRBV7-9 and TRBJ2-7; no D gene is confidently identified. Cut back by 5 bases and 4 bases, the V and J ends lie 9 bases apart. The germline V gene (reference sequence) specifies SEHNR as CDR1 and FQNEAQ as CDR2. The CDR3 spans 12 residues, from the cysteine through the phenylalanine. The retained sequence is limited to the CDR3, 36 bases, with the frame set at the first base.